These 17 T cell receptor beta chains came from one sample sequenced in a study of T cells in Graves' hyperthyroidism and ophthalmopathy. There were TCR beta CDR3 regions amplified from RNA transcripts. HTBI primers were employed in a first-round RT-PCR of the TCR CDR3. MiXCR, run by TCRdb on the multiplex PCR reads, gives a single entry per CDR3 protein. Among hundreds of thousands of distinct CDR3 sequences listed, 35% to 45% were seen once. Input material: blood. The origin of the receptors is a young man with Graves' hyperthyroidism.

The sample holds many counts of this clonotype. The J gene is TRBJ1-5, the V gene TRBV7-8, with a possible D match to TRBD1 (5 bases). Trimming pared 5 bases from V and 5 bases from J, leaving 16 bases between. CDR3 length equals 15 residues. Germline loops: CDR1 SGHVS, CDR2 FQNEAQ. CDR3 region: CASSPGGRYDQPQHF. The CDR3 DNA is TGTGCCAGCAGCCCGGGGGGACGCTACGATCAGCCCCAGCATTTT.

A word on this clonotype: Sequence at one end of the junction differs from germline and may be a read error. V usage is TRBV11-3 and J usage is TRBJ2-5; TRBD2 matches at 7 bases. The CDR3 has 17 residues. CDR1 and CDR2 from the germline V gene are SGHNT and YENEEA. The DNA for the CDR3 is TGTGCCAGCAGTTCCAAGGCCGGACTAGTGTCCCAAGAGGCCCAGTACTTC. Translation: CASSSKAGLVSQEAQYF.

This chain links TRBV29-1 with TRBJ1-2; D remains unclear. The CDR3 length is 14 residues. V was cut by 4 bases and J by 4 bases, with 16 bases left in between. Germline lookup yields CDR1 SQVTM and CDR2 ANQGSEA. In nucleotides, the CDR3 is TGCAGCGTTGTTACTCCGTTTTCCCTCTATGGCTACACCTTC. Protein sequence: CSVVTPFSLYGYTF.

The chain employs TRBV25-1 and TRBJ1-2; D is perhaps TRBD1 (6 bases). Germline CDR1 reads MGHDK; CDR2 reads SYGVNS. V shed 2 bases and J shed 7 bases, with 14 bases lying between them. The CDR3 is 14 residues long. CDR3 coding DNA: TGTGCCAGCAGTGAAGGATGGGCAGGGGCTGGCTACACCTTC. Translated, it gives CASSEGWAGAGYTF.

This clonotype was counted ten times or more. The gene calls are TRBV7-6 and TRBJ1-1; maybe TRBD1 (6 bases). The CDR3 totals 13 residues. V was cut by 2 bases and J by 6 bases, with 10 bases left in between. The germline V gene encodes CDR1 SGHVS and CDR2 FNYEAQ. The CDR3 region has the DNA TGTGCCAGCAGCTTAAACAGGGCTTCTGAAGCTTTCTTT. As protein: CASSLNRASEAFF.

This clonotype was counted at least ten times. The CDR3 loop reads CSVLRGGGRGTEAFF. The CDR3 bases are TGCAGCGTCCTCCGGGGAGGGGGTCGGGGCACTGAAGCTTTCTTT. V is TRBV29-1 and J is TRBJ1-1, with D possibly matching TRBD1 (6 bases). Trimming stripped 6 bases from V and 4 bases from J, with 21 bases between. The CDR3 loop spans 15 amino acids. The V gene's germline CDR1 is SQVTM and CDR2 ANQGSEA. The full variable domain, completed using reference TRBV29-1 and TRBJ1-1, is SAVISQKPSRDICQRGTSLTIQCQVDSQVTMMFWYRQQPGQSLTLIATANQGSEATYESGFVIDKFPISRPNLTFSTLTVSNMSPEDSSIYLCSVLRGGGRGTEAFFGQGTRLTVV.

The CDR3 sequence: CASSGTLGLQETQYF. CDR3 sequence (DNA): TGTGCCAGCAGCGGAACCTTGGGACTACAAGAGACCCAGTACTTC. The chain carries TRBV9 and TRBJ2-5; 7 nucleotides align to TRBD2. The CDR3 has 15 residues. Germline V gene sequence: CDR1 SGDLS, CDR2 YYNGEE. J gave up 2 bases and V 3 bases, and 7 bases lay outside the gene matches.

The chain's CDR3 is CASVLQTKVEAFF. The CDR3 DNA sequence: TGTGCCAGCGTCTTACAGACAAAAGTTGAAGCTTTCTTT. The V call is TRBV2, the J call TRBJ1-1; D remains ambiguous. CDR3 size: 13 residues. The V and J ends lost 8 bases and 7 bases respectively, with 17 bases between them. Germline CDR1 SNHLY, CDR2 FYNNEI. Supplemented by reference TRBV2 and TRBJ1-1, the full variable domain reads EPEVTQTPSHQVTQMGQEVILRCVPISNHLYFYWYRQILGQKVEFLVSFYNNEISEKSEIFDDQFSVERPDGSNFTLKIRSTKLEDSAMYFCASVLQTKVEAFFGQGTRLTVV.

This clonotype has only a few counts. V is TRBV2 and J is TRBJ2-2; possibly TRBD2 for D (6 bases). CDR3 length: 17 amino acids. CDR1 is SNHLY and CDR2 is FYNNEI in the germline V gene. The germline V and J ends were trimmed by 10 bases and 2 bases, with 23 bases remaining between them. The CDR3 sequence is CATRVEGRHGNTGELFF. The CDR3 bases are TGTGCCACCAGGGTGGAGGGGCGACACGGAAACACCGGGGAGCTGTTTTTT.

This clonotype was recorded a few times. The chain has TRBV7-9 and TRBJ2-5; 7 positions agree with TRBD1. Germline values: CDR1 SEHNR, CDR2 FQNEAQ (reference sequence). J was trimmed by 0 bases and V by 6 bases; bases with no gene match: 10. The CDR3 length is 16 residues. The CDR3 reads CASSQGTGVYQETQYF. Here the CDR3 DNA reads TGTGCCAGCAGTCAGGGCACAGGGGTGTACCAAGAGACCCAGTACTTC.

CDR3 sequence: CASSAQTGTGEDGYTF. The CDR3 nucleotides are TGTGCCAGCAGCGCACAAACCGGGACAGGGGAAGATGGCTACACCTTC. The J gene is TRBJ1-2, the V gene TRBV2, with 10 positions matching TRBD1. This CDR3 comprises 16 residues. V lost 6 bases and J lost 6; bases outside the gene matches: 13. Germline values: CDR1 SNHLY, CDR2 FYNNEI. The entire variable domain, with the rest obtained from reference TRBV2 and TRBJ1-2, is as follows: EPEVTQTPSHQVTQMGQEVILRCVPISNHLYFYWYRQILGQKVEFLVSFYNNEISEKSEIFDDQFSVERPDGSNFTLKIRSTKLEDSAMYFCASSAQTGTGEDGYTFGSGTRLTVV.

The chain couples TRBV14 to TRBJ1-4, with D perhaps TRBD1 (6 bases). The germline V gene has CDR1 SGHDN and CDR2 FVKESK. The CDR3 is 15 amino acids. V lost 4 bases and J lost 5, with 14 bases in between. Here the CDR3 DNA reads TGTGCCAGCAGCCCTTACACAGGGCGGAATGAAAAACTGTTTTTT. Translating gives CASSPYTGRNEKLFF.

This clonotype appeared many times. The V gene is TRBV29-1, the J gene TRBJ1-4; D gene unclear. This CDR3 region has 12 residues. The V end was cut by 4 bases, the J end by 7 bases, with 10 bases between. Per the germline V gene, CDR1 is SQVTM and CDR2 is ANQGSEA. This chain's CDR3 is CSVVDGSEKLFF. The CDR3 nucleotides are TGCAGCGTTGTGGACGGAAGTGAAAAACTGTTTTTT.

This clonotype has at least ten counts. The V and J genes are TRBV2 and TRBJ1-5; 7 bases line up with TRBD1. With 6 bases clipped from V and 4 bases from J, the junction kept 6 bases outside the gene matches. Germline lookup yields CDR1 SNHLY and CDR2 FYNNEI. This CDR3 contains 14 residues. The CDR3 coding sequence is TGTGCCAGCAGAAGACAGGGTATGAATCAGCCCCAGCATTTT. The encoded protein is CASRRQGMNQPQHF.

The sample holds many counts of this clonotype. Because the CDR3's place on the DNA is in doubt, the DNA is left out and the CDR3 is given as listed by TCRdb. The J gene is TRBJ1-2, the V gene TRBV5-1; the table's TRBD1 call for D was not verified on the DNA. The CDR3 is 14 residues long, ends included. Germline lookup yields CDR1 SGHRS and CDR2 YFSETQ. CDR3 protein: CASSLVVDVGQGIF.

This clonotype has a count of ten or more. The V call is TRBV9, the J call TRBJ1-1; 7 positions agree with TRBD1. The J segment lost 1 base and the V segment lost 3 bases, leaving 3 bases of the junction unmatched. Germline lookup yields CDR1 SGDLS and CDR2 YYNGEE. The CDR3 contains 14 residues. DNA of the CDR3: TGTGCCAGCAGCGGACAGGGTTCGAACACTGAAGCTTTCTTT. Amino acids: CASSGQGSNTEAFF. Variable domain in full (rest from reference TRBV9 and TRBJ1-1): DSGVTQTPKHLITATGQRVTLRCSPRSGDLSVYWYQQSLDQGLQFLIQYYNGEERAKGNILERFSAQQFPDLHSELNLSSLELGDSALYFCASSGQGSNTEAFFGQGTRLTVV.

Of note for this clonotype: This may arise from a read error, as a much more abundant clone is one base away. The genes are TRBV10-3 and TRBJ1-1; TRBD1 aligns across 8 bases. V lost 5 bases and J lost 2; bases outside the gene matches: 7. Germline-derived CDR1 and CDR2 are ENHRY and SYGVKD. This CDR3 region has 15 residues. CDR3 loop: CAISKGQVINTEAFF. CDR3 coding DNA: TGTGCCATCAGTAAGGGACAGGTCATAAACACTGAAGCTTTCTTT.